The 32 T cell receptor beta chains in this list originate from one sample, sequenced in a study of T cell repertoires in cytomegalovirus infection. In TCRdb, the reads were re-called with MiXCR into one record per CDR3 protein. In the table there are some 310,000 distinct CDR3 sequences, 25% of which are singletons. These TCRs' antigens remain unknown. Specimen: cultured PBMCs, collected from culture after CMV antigen stimulation. These receptors were collected from a human donor in good health (CMV status not recorded). Some clones in this sample may be carry-over from other donors' samples.

This clonotype has only a few counts. The chain couples TRBV6-2 or TRBV6-3 to TRBJ2-4; 9 positions match TRBD1. Trimming at V came to 3 bases and at J to 5 bases, leaving 2 bases not matched to a gene. The CDR3 has 14 residues. Germline CDR1 reads MNHEY; CDR2 reads SVGEGT. The CDR3 is CASSYWTGENIQYF. CDR3 DNA sequence: TGTGCCAGCAGTTATTGGACAGGGGAAAACATTCAGTACTTC.

This clonotype was counted between two and nine times. The chain couples TRBV19 to TRBJ2-1, with 14 bases that match TRBD2. CDR1 is LNHDA, CDR2 SQIVND, per germline (reference sequence). Losses at the gene ends were 3 bases for V and 4 bases for J; bases not matched to a gene: 8. The CDR3 has 18 amino acids. CDR3 DNA: TGTGCCAGTAGTATCCTGACTAGCGGGAGGGCGTTTTACAATGAGCAGTTCTTC. Translating gives CASSILTSGRAFYNEQFF.

The chain combines TRBV6-6 with TRBJ1-4, with TRBD1 matching 9 bases. This CDR3 region has 14 residues. J gave up 14 bases and V 5 bases, and 12 bases lay outside the gene matches. Per the germline V gene, CDR1 is MNHNY and CDR2 is SVGAGI (reference sequence). This CDR3 is CASSPGQGDSLLFF. In DNA form, the CDR3 reads TGTGCCAGCAGTCCGGGACAGGGAGATTCTTTGCTGTTTTTT.

A single count supports this clonotype. The V and J genes are TRBV5-1 and TRBJ2-7; 10 bases are a match to TRBD2. CDR1 and CDR2 (germline): SGHRS, YFSETQ. V shed 5 bases and J 4 bases; nucleotides not matched to a gene: 12. This CDR3 region has 16 residues. The CDR3 nucleotides are TGCGCCAGCAGAGTTAATCCTAGCGGGAGTAATTACGAGCAGTACTTC. This codes for CASRVNPSGSNYEQYF.

This clonotype occurred a few times. The rearrangement uses TRBV7-2 and TRBJ1-2; weak D call: TRBD1 (5 bases). CDR3 length equals 14 residues. The V end lost 1 base, the J end lost 8 bases, and 14 bases lay between the germline ends. Germline V gene data show CDR1 as SGHTA and CDR2 as FQGNSA. The CDR3 DNA is TGTGCCAGCAGCTTAGAGTTTGCGGGGACCGGCTACACCTTC. Translated: CASSLEFAGTGYTF.

This clonotype was counted only a few times. The rearrangement uses TRBV5-4 and TRBJ1-1; possibly TRBD1 for D (5 bases). V gave up 1 base and J gave up 10 bases, with 11 bases separating them. Germline V CDR1 and CDR2: SGHNT, YYREEE (reference sequence). This CDR3 has 12 residues. The CDR3 DNA reads as TGTGCCAGCAGCTTGCCCGGGACCGGAGCTTTCTTT. This encodes CASSLPGTGAFF.

V gene TRBV6-6 combines with J gene TRBJ2-3, with 9 positions matching TRBD2. CDR3 length equals 15 residues. Looked up from germline, CDR1 is MNHNY and CDR2 is SVGAGI (reference sequence). Losses at the gene ends were 2 bases for V and 11 bases for J; bases not matched to a gene: 11. The CDR3 nucleotides read TGTGCCAGCAGTTACCAAGGGGGAGCGGGAGGTTGGCAGTATTTT. Residues: CASSYQGGAGGWQYF.

This clonotype was found once. The genes are TRBV27 and TRBJ2-6; D is undetermined. Germline V gene data show CDR1 as MNHEY and CDR2 as SMNVEV (reference sequence). Trimming stripped 8 bases from V and 0 bases from J, with 11 bases between. This CDR3 has 15 residues. CDR3 sequence: CASRKYTSGANVLTF. The DNA of the CDR3 is TGTGCCAGCCGTAAATACACCTCTGGGGCCAACGTCCTGACTTTC. Full variable domain (remainder filled in from reference TRBV27 and TRBJ2-6): EAQVTQNPRYLITVTGKKLTVTCSQNMNHEYMSWYRQDPGLGLRQIYYSMNVEVTDKGDVPEGYKVSRKEKRNFPLILESPSPNQTSLYFCASRKYTSGANVLTFGAGSRLTVL.

The V gene is TRBV11-1, the J gene TRBJ2-5; the match to TRBD1 covers 7 bases. V gave up 5 bases and J gave up 1 base; unmatched junction bases: 4. CDR1 SGHAT and CDR2 FQDESV come from the germline V gene (reference sequence). The CDR3 loop spans 14 amino acids. The CDR3 coding sequence is TGTGCCAGCAGCCGTGGGGACAGCCAAGAGACCCAGTACTTC. Its protein product is CASSRGDSQETQYF.

This clonotype has a handful of counts. The rearrangement links TRBV4-1 to TRBJ2-7; 7 nucleotides match TRBD2. J was trimmed by 7 bases and V by 1 base; bases with no gene match: 10. Germline loops: CDR1 MGHRA, CDR2 YSYEKL. The CDR3 length is 15 residues. CDR3 sequence: CASSQGVAGRSEQYF. The CDR3 bases are TGCGCCAGCAGCCAAGGAGTAGCGGGTCGCTCGGAGCAGTACTTC.

In this sample, this clonotype turned up many times. The genes are TRBV12-3 or TRBV12-4 and TRBJ1-3, with D tentatively TRBD1 (6 bases). Trimming left V 3 bases short and J 4 bases short, with 10 bases between. The CDR3 spans 14 residues. The chain's CDR3 is CASSLRTEGNTIYF. The CDR3 DNA is TGTGCCAGCAGTTTGAGGACAGAAGGAAACACCATATATTTT.

This clonotype appeared a few times. This chain uses TRBV7-2 with TRBJ1-3; a weak D match, TRBD1 (5 bases). The CDR3 runs 16 residues. The V gene lost 5 bases and the J gene lost 0 bases, with 14 bases spanning the gap. The germline gives CDR1 SGHTA, CDR2 FQGNSA. The CDR3 is CASSPLEGRSGNTIYF. CDR3 nucleotide sequence: TGTGCCAGCAGCCCGTTGGAGGGGCGCTCTGGAAACACCATATATTTT.

The table lists this clonotype with many counts. The rearrangement links TRBV7-2 to TRBJ1-2, with TRBD1 identical over 9 bases. The CDR3 extends over 16 amino acids. Trimming cost V 3 bases and J 6 bases; bases outside gene matches: 11. Germline CDR1 reads SGHTA; CDR2 reads FQGNSA. In nucleotides, the CDR3 is TGTGCCAGCAGCTTGTCCGTGGGGACAGGGAGGGATGGCTACACCTTC. Encoded protein: CASSLSVGTGRDGYTF.

This clonotype appeared a few times. V and J are TRBV7-2 and TRBJ2-5; D is possibly TRBD1 (6 bases). CDR1 SGHTA and CDR2 FQGNSA come from the germline V gene. The germline V and J ends were trimmed by 4 bases and 4 bases, with 13 bases remaining between them. The CDR3 consists of 14 residues. The CDR3: CASSSQQGSETQYF. The CDR3 DNA is TGTGCCAGCAGCTCCCAACAGGGTTCAGAGACCCAGTACTTC.

This clonotype appeared a few times. The chain is built from TRBV10-3 and TRBJ2-7; D uncertain. The germline V gene has CDR1 ENHRY and CDR2 SYGVKD. CDR3 length equals 14 residues. V lost 0 bases, J lost 3 bases, and 9 bases lay in between. This CDR3 is CAISESVGVYEQYF. CDR3 in DNA: TGTGCCATCAGTGAGTCTGTTGGGGTCTACGAGCAGTACTTC.

The CDR3 protein is CASSPGKNEKLFF. The CDR3 region has the DNA TGTGCCAGCTCACCCGGGAAGAATGAAAAACTGTTTTTT. The chain recombines TRBV18 with TRBJ1-4; no reliable D call. CDR1 and CDR2 (germline): KGHSH, LQKENI. Trimming cost V 3 bases and J 5 bases, with 7 bases left between them. This CDR3 contains 13 residues.

This chain connects TRBV19 to TRBJ2-2, with TRBD1 matching over 8 bases. The CDR3 spans 14 residues. Germline loops: CDR1 LNHDA, CDR2 SQIVND (reference sequence). V shed 7 bases and J 6 bases; nucleotides not matched to a gene: 7. The CDR3 loop is CASTVTGVPGELFF. The CDR3 nucleotides read TGTGCCAGTACCGTGACAGGGGTCCCCGGGGAGCTGTTTTTT.

This clonotype has a handful of counts. The V gene is TRBV7-2, the J gene TRBJ1-5; the D gene is possibly TRBD1 (5 bases). CDR1 and CDR2 (germline): SGHTA, FQGNSA. CDR3 length equals 15 residues. The V and J ends lost 7 bases and 7 bases respectively, with 20 bases between them. CDR3 protein: CASNRVLGAGQPQHF. The CDR3 bases are TGTGCCAGCAACCGGGTCCTTGGGGCAGGCCAGCCCCAGCATTTT.

This clonotype showed up just a few times. CDR3 sequence reads: CASSIEIAGPQETQYF. DNA for the CDR3: TGTGCCAGTAGTATAGAGATAGCGGGACCTCAAGAGACCCAGTACTTC. The gene calls are TRBV19 and TRBJ2-5, with 8 bases aligning to TRBD2. Germline V lookup: CDR1 LNHDA, CDR2 SQIVND (reference sequence). CDR3 length: 16 amino acids. Trimming cost V 0 bases and J 2 bases; bases outside gene matches: 5.

The chain couples TRBV7-8 to TRBJ2-7; 8 bases are a match to TRBD2. The CDR3 has 14 amino acids. Germline CDR1 is SGHVS and CDR2 is FQNEAQ. V shed 5 bases and J 7 bases; nucleotides not matched to a gene: 10. Here the CDR3 reads CASSPVSGRDEQYF. The CDR3 coding sequence is TGTGCCAGCAGCCCAGTCTCCGGGAGGGATGAGCAGTACTTC.

Only a few counts were recorded for this clonotype. V and J are TRBV7-6 and TRBJ1-4; D not certain. The CDR3 is 12 amino acids. Per germline, CDR1 SGHVS and CDR2 FNYEAQ. CDR3: CATAWEFEKLFF. The CDR3 region has the DNA TGTGCGACCGCGTGGGAATTTGAAAAACTGTTTTTT.

The rearrangement links TRBV9 to TRBJ2-3, with 13 bases identical to TRBD2. The trim removed 7 bases at V and 5 bases at J, leaving 1 base unmatched. This CDR3 has 13 residues. The V gene's germline CDR1 is SGDLS and CDR2 YYNGEE. The CDR3 loop is CASGTSGIDTQYF. DNA for the CDR3: TGTGCCAGCGGGACTAGCGGGATAGATACGCAGTATTTT.

This clonotype was observed a handful of times. The chain carries TRBV12-3 or TRBV12-4 and TRBJ2-1; tentatively, D is TRBD2 (5 bases). The length of the CDR3 is 15 residues. V lost 3 bases and J 5 bases, leaving 14 bases between the germline ends. CDR3: CASSFSAESNNEQFF. The CDR3 DNA sequence: TGTGCCAGCAGTTTCTCAGCGGAGTCAAACAATGAGCAGTTCTTC.

This clonotype came up a few times. The CDR3, as DNA: TGTGCCAGCAGTATCCAGGGTTTTCTGTACACTGAAGCTTTCTTT. It translates to CASSIQGFLYTEAFF. This rearrangement joins TRBV28 to TRBJ1-1; possible D gene TRBD1, 5 bases. The germline CDR1 and CDR2 sequences are MDHEN and SYDVKM. V was cut by 5 bases and J by 3 bases, with 16 bases left in between. This CDR3 region has 15 residues.

This clonotype was seen more than once but under ten times. The chain couples TRBV28 to TRBJ2-1; no reliable D call. The ends were cut back, 3 bases at V and 6 bases at J, with 6 bases in the middle. This CDR3 comprises 12 residues. Germline loops: CDR1 MDHEN, CDR2 SYDVKM. This CDR3 is CASSFAPNEQFF. CDR3 bases: TGTGCCAGCAGTTTTGCCCCCAATGAGCAGTTCTTC.

The genes are TRBV7-9 and TRBJ2-4, with D perhaps matching TRBD2 (6 bases). CDR1 and CDR2 (germline): SEHNR, FQNEAQ (reference sequence). V shed 3 bases and J shed 13 bases, with 16 bases lying between them. The length of the CDR3 is 13 residues. This chain's CDR3 is CASSFTDRGSQYF. CDR3 sequence (DNA): TGTGCCAGCAGCTTCACGGACCGGGGGTCACAGTACTTC.

This clonotype was found many times. This chain joins TRBV7-2 and TRBJ2-7; tentative D call: TRBD2 (6 bases). There are 15 residues in the CDR3. CDR1 is SGHTA, CDR2 FQGNSA, per germline. V was cut by 5 bases and J by 2 bases, with 16 bases left in between. This chain's CDR3 is CASSPLADNAYEQYF. The CDR3 DNA sequence: TGTGCCAGCAGCCCCTTAGCGGACAATGCCTACGAGCAGTACTTC.

This clonotype was recorded many times. CDR3 sequence: CASSLFGGDETQYF. CDR3 in DNA: TGTGCCAGCAGCTTATTTGGGGGCGATGAGACCCAGTACTTC. The V and J genes are TRBV7-2 and TRBJ2-5; a weak D match, TRBD1 (6 bases). The CDR3 is made up of 14 amino acids. Germline-derived CDR1 and CDR2 are SGHTA and FQGNSA. Trimming stripped 2 bases from V and 5 bases from J, with 12 bases between.

The sample holds a few counts of this clonotype. The chain uses TRBV19 and TRBJ1-2, with a weak D call TRBD1 (5 bases). CDR3 length: 12 residues. The V end lost 6 bases, the J end lost 4 bases, and 9 bases lay between the germline ends. Germline V gene sequence: CDR1 LNHDA, CDR2 SQIVND (reference sequence). DNA for the CDR3: TGTGCCAGTAGCAGGGACGGCTATGGCTACACCTTC. Amino acid sequence: CASSRDGYGYTF.

The chain joins TRBV4-1 to TRBJ2-3, with 10 bases aligning to TRBD1. CDR1 MGHRA and CDR2 YSYEKL come from the germline V gene. Germline trimming cut 2 bases from V and 3 bases from J; bases unmatched to any gene: 17. The CDR3 loop spans 20 amino acids. The CDR3 protein is CASSQPPGQGSSPKTDTQYF. For the CDR3, the DNA is TGCGCCAGCAGCCAACCTCCGGGACAGGGGTCCTCCCCGAAAACAGATACGCAGTATTTT.

The chain couples TRBV20-1 to TRBJ1-1; tentatively, D is TRBD1 (5 bases). Germline V gives CDR1 DFQATT, CDR2 SNEGSKA (reference sequence). The V end lost 4 bases, the J end lost 5 bases, and 14 bases lay between the germline ends. The CDR3 has 13 amino acids. The CDR3 is CSAMKGLMTEAFF. CDR3 coding DNA: TGCAGTGCTATGAAGGGGCTTATGACTGAAGCTTTCTTT.

This clonotype was seen repeatedly, ten times or more. CDR3 amino acids: CASSLSLGTDTQYF. The CDR3 DNA follows: TGTGCCAGCAGCCTATCTTTGGGCACAGATACGCAGTATTTT. The V gene is TRBV7-2, the J gene TRBJ2-3; the D is unclear. CDR1 SGHTA and CDR2 FQGNSA come from the germline V gene. V gave up 5 bases and J gave up 1 base, with 10 bases separating them. This CDR3 is built from 14 residues.